This note documents a single T cell receptor (beta chain) sequence. The sample comes from a study of blood T cell repertoires in COVID-19. In the source study's methods: Counts of nucleated cells, estimated from reference gene primer amplification, were obtained. The method was immunoSEQ multiplex PCR; TCRdb's version includes in-frame clones alone and lacks a portion of them. The V and J calls and the clone size are those of that table, but D and trimming were determined from the DNA. Among 300,000 or so clones listed, approximately 87% were seen once. The germline gives CDR1 GTSNPN, CDR2 SVGIG (reference sequence). This CDR3 contains 13 residues. V dropped 3 bases and J dropped 0 bases, with 8 bases sitting between them.

This TCR was recovered from a young woman with COVID-19, enrolled during active disease. J is TRBJ1-1 and V is TRBV30; a weak D match, TRBD1 (5 bases). The sequencing sample was made of peripheral blood. The CDR3: CAWRGLMNTEAFF. CDR3 DNA: TGTGCCTGGAGGGGACTGATGAACACTGAAGCTTTCTTT.